The entry below gives a single T cell receptor (beta chain) sequence along with its context. Its antigen is still unknown. V shed 5 bases and J 0 bases; nucleotides not matched to a gene: 1. Germline-derived CDR1 and CDR2 are WNHNN and SYGVQD (reference sequence). The CDR3 is 14 amino acids. The sample comes from a study of T cell responses to AZD1222 COVID-19 vaccine. The study's findings and limits: Only a handful of AZD1222 recipients, several in all, had baseline seropositivity. Once two AZD1222 doses were given, Spike-specific TCR breadth and depth went up. Repertoires were obtained solely post-peak T cell response. The donor cohort was predominantly white British with a female majority, and clonal diversity may have been underestimated.

Using immunoSEQ multiplex PCR, the repertoire was profiled, and TCRdb retains in-frame clones only, with some absent. The table shows over 110,000 clones, with roughly 91% occurring only once. The sequenced sample was peripheral blood, obtained on day 0 of AZD1222 vaccination. V is TRBV10-1 and J is TRBJ1-2; 9 positions agree with TRBD1. This TCR came from an adult in good health. The CDR3 here is CASSRDRANYGYTF. The CDR3 bases are TGCGCCAGCAGTCGGGACAGGGCTAACTATGGCTACACCTTC.